This T cell receptor beta chain was observed in a study of T cell responses to AZD1222 COVID-19 vaccine. Notes on the study in general: Vaccination with two AZD1222 doses was followed by a rise in Spike-specific TCR breadth and depth. Nearly half of spike-specific TCRs reportedly go after variant regions that carry no mutations.

Repertoires were generated with immunoSEQ multiplex PCR, while TCRdb's copy carries only in-frame clones and drops some. The sample lists tens of thousands of clones; 70% to 90% were seen once. As concerns this clone: The antigen is not known.

Trimming stripped 2 bases from V and 4 bases from J, with 14 bases between. This CDR3 has 15 residues. Germline V lookup: CDR1 LNHDA, CDR2 SQIVND (reference sequence). The sample was peripheral blood, taken on day 0 of AZD1222 vaccination. The sequence came from an adult in good health. This chain uses TRBV19 with TRBJ1-2; weak D call: TRBD1 (5 bases). CDR3 DNA sequence: TGTGCCAGTAGTATATCCCAGACAGAAATCTATGGCTACACCTTC. It translates to CASSISQTEIYGYTF.